Below, 7 T cell receptor beta chains from the same sample are listed, as sequenced in a study of blood T cell repertoires in COVID-19 (dated by TCRdb to 2020 to 2022). Receptors were amplified or captured by the immunoSEQ multiplex PCR assay. TCRdb re-hosts the immuneACCESS table, in-frame sequences only. Its copies lack some clones; in the studies checked, an unresolved V gene accounts for under half of them, and the cause for the rest is not known. This sample gives roughly 39,000 clones in total; approximately 87% of them show up just once. In total, the top ten clones hold 20% to 30% of the sample. The sequenced material came from peripheral blood. The receptors derive from a man between 45 and 60 years old with active or convalescent COVID-19.

This clone was seen a single time. This sample also contains other DNA sequences that code for the same CDR3. The chain couples TRBV5-1 to TRBJ1-6; 11 nucleotides match TRBD1. CDR1 SGHRS and CDR2 YFSETQ come from the germline V gene. V dropped 3 bases and J dropped 10; count of bases not matched to a gene: 6. The CDR3 has 15 residues. The CDR3: CASSSKGQGGSPLHF. CDR3 DNA: TGCGCCAGCAGCTCGAAGGGACAGGGGGGCTCACCCCTCCACTTT.

The chain employs TRBV5-1 and TRBJ2-3, with TRBD1 matching over 7 bases. Germline loops: CDR1 SGHRS, CDR2 YFSETQ. The CDR3 covers 14 residues. With 5 bases clipped from V and 2 bases from J, the junction kept 5 bases outside the gene matches. The chain's CDR3 is CASSRDSPTDTQYF. The CDR3 nucleotides read TGCGCCAGCAGTCGGGACAGTCCCACAGATACGCAGTATTTT.

The chain uses TRBV9 and TRBJ2-7; 7 nucleotides align to TRBD2. The germline V gene encodes CDR1 SGDLS and CDR2 YYNGEE. J gave up 6 bases and V 0 bases, and 9 bases lay outside the gene matches. The CDR3 consists of 15 residues. The CDR3 loop is CASSVGRGRTGEQYF. CDR3 nucleotides: TGTGCCAGCAGCGTAGGACGCGGGAGAACGGGCGAGCAGTACTTC.

This clone came up once. The chain is built from TRBV21-1 and TRBJ1-5; the D call of TRBD1 is as the table states it, not checked on the DNA. TRBV21-1 is a documented pseudogene. The CDR3 contains 18 residues. The chain's CDR3 is CASSKPGQGIDSNQPQHF. The CDR3 DNA reads TGTGCCAGCAGCAAACCGGGACAAGGGATTGATAGCAATCAGCCCCAGCATTTT.

The chain recombines TRBV5-4 with TRBJ1-2, with 7 bases lining up with TRBD1. This CDR3 is built from 13 residues. Per the germline V gene, CDR1 is SGHNT and CDR2 is YYREEE (reference sequence). V was pared by 3 bases and J by 6 bases, with 5 bases of the junction left unmatched. The CDR3 nucleotides read TGTGCCAGCAGCTCAACAGGGGCAAATGGCTACACCTTC. It translates to CASSSTGANGYTF.

The rearrangement links TRBV4-1 to TRBJ2-7; 9 bases map to TRBD2. Germline V gives CDR1 MGHRA, CDR2 YSYEKL. After removal of 4 bases from V and 3 bases from J, the junction contained 10 bases not matched to a gene. The CDR3 runs to 16 residues. The chain's CDR3 is CASSLRTSAEHYEQYF. Here the CDR3 DNA reads TGCGCCAGCAGCCTAAGGACTAGCGCGGAACACTACGAGCAGTACTTC.

This clone was seen at least ten times. CDR3 region: CASSQDRFPDRGRLEVQPQHF. DNA of the CDR3: TGCGCCAGCAGCCAAGACCGTTTCCCGGACAGGGGGCGTTTGGAGGTTCAGCCCCAGCATTTT. V usage is TRBV4-1 and J usage is TRBJ1-5; 11 bases line up with TRBD1. V was pared by 0 bases and J by 6 bases, with 19 bases of the junction left unmatched. This CDR3 spans 21 amino acids. CDR1 is MGHRA and CDR2 is YSYEKL in the germline V gene.